This TCR beta chain was retrieved from a study of blood T cell repertoires in COVID-19. For the study at large: The origin of the acute and convalescent COVID-19 samples was the United States, Italy and Spain. In each case, the material was cDNA or gDNA derived from T cells, B-cell-depleted T cells, or PBMCs.

The junction had 7 bases not matched to a gene; V was cut back by 5 bases and J by 3 bases. The CDR3 extends over 16 amino acids. Germline V CDR1 and CDR2: SGHTA, FQGNSA. Study processing details: Reference gene primer amplification gave estimated nucleated cell counts. Method: immunoSEQ multiplex PCR; TCRdb's copy keeps in-frame clones and lacks some. From that table come the V and J calls and clone size; the DNA was used to work out D and trimming. Of about 250,000 clones listed, around 83% are singletons. Sequencing was done on a sample of peripheral blood. The J gene is TRBJ1-5, the V gene TRBV7-2; 10 bases line up with TRBD1. The sequence derives from a man aged 80 or over with acute or convalescent COVID-19. This CDR3 is CASSQRDRGSNQPQHF. CDR3 in DNA: TGTGCCAGCAGCCAACGGGACAGGGGCTCCAATCAGCCCCAGCATTTT.